What follows is one T cell receptor (beta chain) and its context. Its target is unknown. These data originate in a study of cytomegalovirus exposure and HLA in healthy donors. Study-wide results and limits: It was reported that TCR beta sequences correctly inferred the HLA-A and HLA-B alleles for most subjects. Listed as cytomegalovirus-associated were 164 TCR beta chains. Near-uniform donor sequencing depth was presumed by presence/absence analyses. Earlier analysis looked at TCR beta V segments, and most were productive about 87% or about 30% of the time.

Both 60 Vbeta primers and 13 Jbeta primers went into the PCR. Using immunoSEQ multiplex PCR, the repertoire was profiled, and TCRdb retains in-frame clones only, with some absent. The table has roughly 160,000 clones, 80% to 85% seen once; the top ten hold 0.38%. CDR3 length equals 15 residues. CDR1 and CDR2 (germline): SNHLY, FYNNEI. Trimming took 7 bases from V and 0 from J, leaving 13 bases between them. The sample taken for sequencing was PBMCs. This chain links TRBV2 with TRBJ2-1; D is uncertain. This receptor was taken from a boy aged 2-9 years in good health and CMV-seronegative. The CDR3 loop is CASTPSKSSYNEQFF. The CDR3 DNA sequence: TGTGCCAGCACCCCGAGCAAGAGCTCCTACAATGAGCAGTTCTTC.